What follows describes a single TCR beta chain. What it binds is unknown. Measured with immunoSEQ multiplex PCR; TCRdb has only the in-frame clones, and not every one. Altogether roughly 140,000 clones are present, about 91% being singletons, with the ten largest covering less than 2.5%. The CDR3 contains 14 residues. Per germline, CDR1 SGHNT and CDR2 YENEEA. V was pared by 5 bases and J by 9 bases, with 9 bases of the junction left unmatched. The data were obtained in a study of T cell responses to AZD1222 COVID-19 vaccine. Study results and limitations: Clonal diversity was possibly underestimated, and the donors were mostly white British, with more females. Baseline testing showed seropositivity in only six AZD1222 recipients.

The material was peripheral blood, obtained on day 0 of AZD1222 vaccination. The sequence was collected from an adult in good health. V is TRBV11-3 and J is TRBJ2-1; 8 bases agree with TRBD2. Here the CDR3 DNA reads TGTGCCAGCAGCCGGCCTAGCGGGTGGGCTGAGCAGTTCTTC. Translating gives CASSRPSGWAEQFF.